This T cell receptor (beta chain) was recorded in a study of blood T cell repertoires in COVID-19. Study overall: PBMCs, B-cell-depleted T cells, or T cells provided the cDNA or gDNA that made up the material.

Per the authors' pipeline: Amplifying reference gene primers gave estimates of nucleated cell counts. The protocol was immunoSEQ multiplex PCR, while the TCRdb copy is restricted to in-frame clones and leaves out a portion. V and J calls and clone size are copied from that table; D and trimming were computed from the DNA. This sample carries about 200,000 clones, nearly 90% of them seen once, and the ten largest clones take roughly 21%. The CDR3 extends over 13 amino acids. The germline V gene has CDR1 SEHNR and CDR2 FQNEAQ (reference sequence). The ends lost 7 bases at V and 7 bases at J; junction bases unmatched: 6.

The genes are TRBV7-9 and TRBJ1-4; the match to TRBD1 covers 7 bases. Sample: peripheral blood. This TCR was recovered from a man aged 55 to 70 with active or convalescent COVID-19. In nucleotides, the CDR3 is TGTGCCAGCATGCGTTCAGGGGGTGAAAAACTGTTTTTT. Amino acids: CASMRSGGEKLFF.